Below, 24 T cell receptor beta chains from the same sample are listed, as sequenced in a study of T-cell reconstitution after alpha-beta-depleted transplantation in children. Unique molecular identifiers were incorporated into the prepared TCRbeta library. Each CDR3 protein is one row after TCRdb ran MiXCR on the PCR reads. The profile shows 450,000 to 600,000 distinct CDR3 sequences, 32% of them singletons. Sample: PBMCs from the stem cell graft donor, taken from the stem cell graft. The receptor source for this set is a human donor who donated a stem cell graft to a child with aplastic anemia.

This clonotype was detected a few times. The CDR3 nucleotides read TGTGCCAGCAGGCCGGGACTAGAATACAATGAGCAGTTCTTC. Protein product: CASRPGLEYNEQFF. J is TRBJ2-1 and V is TRBV6-1; TRBD2 agrees at 8 bases. The length of the CDR3 is 14 residues. Trimming took 6 bases from V and 4 from J; bases not matched to a gene: 5. Germline values: CDR1 MNHNS, CDR2 SASEGT.

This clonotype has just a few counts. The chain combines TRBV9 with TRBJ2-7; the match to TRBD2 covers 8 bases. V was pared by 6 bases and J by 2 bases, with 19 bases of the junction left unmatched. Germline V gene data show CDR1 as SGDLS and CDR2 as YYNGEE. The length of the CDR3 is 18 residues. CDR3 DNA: TGTGCCAGCACCTCCCACTTTAGCGGGACCCAGACCGCCTACGAGCAGTACGTC. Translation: CASTSHFSGTQTAYEQYV.

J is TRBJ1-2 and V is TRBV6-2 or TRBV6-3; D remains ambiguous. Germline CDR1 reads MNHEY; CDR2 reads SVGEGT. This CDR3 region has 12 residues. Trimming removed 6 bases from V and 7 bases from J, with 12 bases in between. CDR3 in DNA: TGTGCCAGCAGCGCAACGGTGGGTGGCTACACCTTC. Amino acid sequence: CASSATVGGYTF.

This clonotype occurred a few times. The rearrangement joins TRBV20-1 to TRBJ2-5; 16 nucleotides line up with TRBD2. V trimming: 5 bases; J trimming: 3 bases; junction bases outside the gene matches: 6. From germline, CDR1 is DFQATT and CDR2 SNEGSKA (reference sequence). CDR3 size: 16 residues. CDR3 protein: CSALSGLAGGEETQYF. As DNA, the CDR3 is TGCAGTGCTCTATCGGGACTAGCGGGAGGGGAAGAGACCCAGTACTTC.

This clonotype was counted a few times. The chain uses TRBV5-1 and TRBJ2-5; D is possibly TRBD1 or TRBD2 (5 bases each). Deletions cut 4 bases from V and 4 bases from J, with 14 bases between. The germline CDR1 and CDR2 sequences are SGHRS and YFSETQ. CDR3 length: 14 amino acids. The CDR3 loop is CASSAGTLGETQYF. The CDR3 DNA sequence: TGCGCCAGCAGCGCCGGGACCTTGGGAGAGACCCAGTACTTC.

The CDR3: CATSVSIHEQFF. Here the CDR3 DNA reads TGTGCCACCAGTGTCTCTATTCATGAGCAGTTCTTC. V and J are TRBV24-1 and TRBJ2-1; D remains unclear. The CDR3 covers 12 residues. Germline V gene sequence: CDR1 KGHDR, CDR2 SFDVKD. Trimming removed 5 bases at V and 8 bases at J, with 9 bases between.

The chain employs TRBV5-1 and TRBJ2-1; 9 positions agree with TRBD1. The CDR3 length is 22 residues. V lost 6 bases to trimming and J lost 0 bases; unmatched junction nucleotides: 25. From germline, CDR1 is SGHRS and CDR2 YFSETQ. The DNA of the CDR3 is TGCGCCAGCAACCGCAGGTCCCAACCGGGACAGGGAGTAATCCCCTCCTACAATGAGCAGTTCTTC. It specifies CASNRRSQPGQGVIPSYNEQFF.

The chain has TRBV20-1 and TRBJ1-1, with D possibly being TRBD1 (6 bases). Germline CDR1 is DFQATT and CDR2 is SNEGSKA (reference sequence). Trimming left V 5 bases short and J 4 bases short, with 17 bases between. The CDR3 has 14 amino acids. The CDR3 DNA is TGCAGTGCTCCAAAGGGGGGGCTTGGCACTGAAGCTTTCTTT. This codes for CSAPKGGLGTEAFF.

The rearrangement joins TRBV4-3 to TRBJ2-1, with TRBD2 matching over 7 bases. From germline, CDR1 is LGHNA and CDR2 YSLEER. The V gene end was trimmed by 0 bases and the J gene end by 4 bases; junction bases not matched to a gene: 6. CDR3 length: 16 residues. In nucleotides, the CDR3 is TGCGCCAGCAGCCAAGATCGAGGACTAGGATACAATGAGCAGTTCTTC. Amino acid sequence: CASSQDRGLGYNEQFF.

CDR3 sequence: CASSPGLEVEQFF. The CDR3 DNA reads TGTGCCAGCAGCCCCGGACTAGAGGTCGAGCAGTTCTTC. The chain employs TRBV3-1 and TRBJ2-1; 7 positions match TRBD2. The CDR3 is 13 residues long. Trimming at V came to 4 bases and at J to 10 bases, leaving 7 bases not matched to a gene. Germline CDR1 and CDR2: LGHDT and YNNKEL (reference sequence).

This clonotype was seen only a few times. The CDR3 region has the DNA TGTGCCAGCAGTTCCGGACAGACGTACACCGGGGAGCTGTTTTTT. Translating gives CASSSGQTYTGELFF. The chain employs TRBV28 and TRBJ2-2; D might be TRBD1 (6 bases). The CDR3 has 15 residues. Between the trimmed V and J ends, which lost 4 bases and 3 bases, there was a span of 12 bases. Germline V gene lookup returns CDR1 MDHEN and CDR2 SYDVKM.

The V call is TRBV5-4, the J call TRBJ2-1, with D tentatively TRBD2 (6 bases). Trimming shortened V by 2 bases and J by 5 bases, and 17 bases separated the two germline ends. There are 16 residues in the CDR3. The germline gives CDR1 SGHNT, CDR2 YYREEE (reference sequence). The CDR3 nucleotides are TGTGCCAGCAGCTTAGGGTCTAGCGTACCTAACAATGAGCAGTTCTTC. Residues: CASSLGSSVPNNEQFF.

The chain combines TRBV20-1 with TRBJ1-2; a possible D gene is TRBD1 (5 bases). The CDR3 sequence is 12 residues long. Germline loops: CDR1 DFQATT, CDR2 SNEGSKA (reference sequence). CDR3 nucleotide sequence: TGCAGAGCAAGGGGTTCCGACTATGGCTACACCTTC. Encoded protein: CRARGSDYGYTF.

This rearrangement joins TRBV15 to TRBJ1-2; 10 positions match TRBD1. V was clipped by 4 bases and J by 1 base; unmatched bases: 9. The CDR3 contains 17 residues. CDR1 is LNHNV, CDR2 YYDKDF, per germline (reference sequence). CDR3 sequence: CATSNRDRGARNYGYTF. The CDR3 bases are TGTGCCACCAGCAACCGGGACAGGGGCGCCCGTAACTATGGCTACACCTTC.

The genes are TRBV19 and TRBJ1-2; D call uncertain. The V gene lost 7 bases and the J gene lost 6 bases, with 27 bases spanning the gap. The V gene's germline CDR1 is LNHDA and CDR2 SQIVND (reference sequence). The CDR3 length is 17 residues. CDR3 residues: CASTTRSIPGARNGYTF. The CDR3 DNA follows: TGTGCCAGTACCACAAGGTCGATCCCCGGCGCCCGGAATGGCTACACCTTC.

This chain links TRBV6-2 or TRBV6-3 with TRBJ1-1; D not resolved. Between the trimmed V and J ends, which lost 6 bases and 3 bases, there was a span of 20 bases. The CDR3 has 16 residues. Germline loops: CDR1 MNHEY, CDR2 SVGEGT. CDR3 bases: TGTGCCAGCAGCCCCGGCCGGGGAATTAAAGACACTGAAGCTTTCTTT. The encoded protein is CASSPGRGIKDTEAFF.

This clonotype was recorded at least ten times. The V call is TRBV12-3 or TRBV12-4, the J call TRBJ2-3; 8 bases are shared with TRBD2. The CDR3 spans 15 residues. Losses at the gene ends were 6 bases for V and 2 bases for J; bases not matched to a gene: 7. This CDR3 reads CASRVSGAYTDTQYF. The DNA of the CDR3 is TGTGCCAGCAGGGTTAGCGGGGCCTACACAGATACGCAGTATTTT.

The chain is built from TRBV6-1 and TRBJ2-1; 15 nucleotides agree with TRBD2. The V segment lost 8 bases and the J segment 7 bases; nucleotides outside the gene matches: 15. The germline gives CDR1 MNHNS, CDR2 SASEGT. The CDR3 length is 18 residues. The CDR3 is CASRDLRRTSGRVNEQFF. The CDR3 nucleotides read TGTGCCAGCCGCGACCTGAGGAGGACTAGCGGGAGGGTAAATGAGCAGTTCTTC.

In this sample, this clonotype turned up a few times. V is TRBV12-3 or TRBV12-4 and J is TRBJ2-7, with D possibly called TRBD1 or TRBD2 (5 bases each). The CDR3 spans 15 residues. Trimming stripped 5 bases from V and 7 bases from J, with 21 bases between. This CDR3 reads CASSPYPTGPREQYV. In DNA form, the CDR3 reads TGTGCCAGCAGTCCCTACCCGACGGGACCTCGGGAGCAGTACGTC.

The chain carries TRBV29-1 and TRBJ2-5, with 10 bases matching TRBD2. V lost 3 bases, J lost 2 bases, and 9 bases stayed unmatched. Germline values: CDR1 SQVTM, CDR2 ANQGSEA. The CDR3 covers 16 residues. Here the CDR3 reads CSVEILASGGQETQYF. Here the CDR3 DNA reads TGCAGCGTTGAGATCCTAGCTAGCGGGGGACAAGAGACCCAGTACTTC. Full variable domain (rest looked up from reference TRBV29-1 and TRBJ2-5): SAVISQKPSRDICQRGTSLTIQCQVDSQVTMMFWYRQQPGQSLTLIATANQGSEATYESGFVIDKFPISRPNLTFSTLTVSNMSPEDSSIYLCSVEILASGGQETQYFGPGTRLLVL.

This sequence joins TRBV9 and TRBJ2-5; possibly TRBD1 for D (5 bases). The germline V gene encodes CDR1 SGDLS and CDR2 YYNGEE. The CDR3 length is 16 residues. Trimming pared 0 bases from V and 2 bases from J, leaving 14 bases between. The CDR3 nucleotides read TGTGCCAGCAGCGTAGGATCTGCGAGGACACAAGAGACCCAGTACTTC. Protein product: CASSVGSARTQETQYF.

DNA for the CDR3: TGCAGCGGACAGGGTGTCCAAGAGACCCAGTACTTC. This codes for CSGQGVQETQYF. The chain couples TRBV29-1 to TRBJ2-5; 7 nucleotides agree with TRBD1. Germline CDR1 SQVTM, CDR2 ANQGSEA. The CDR3 has 12 residues. The trim removed 7 bases at V and 1 base at J, leaving 3 bases unmatched.

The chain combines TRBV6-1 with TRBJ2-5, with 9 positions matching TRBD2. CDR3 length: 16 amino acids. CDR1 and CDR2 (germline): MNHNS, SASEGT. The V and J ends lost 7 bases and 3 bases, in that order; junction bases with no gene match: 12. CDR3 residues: CASTAPGLAVKETQYF. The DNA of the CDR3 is TGTGCCAGCACGGCACCGGGACTAGCAGTAAAAGAGACCCAGTACTTC.

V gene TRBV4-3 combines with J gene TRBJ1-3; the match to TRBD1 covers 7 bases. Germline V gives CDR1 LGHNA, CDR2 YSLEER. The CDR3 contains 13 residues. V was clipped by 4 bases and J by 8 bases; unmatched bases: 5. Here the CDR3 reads CASSPGRGYTIYF. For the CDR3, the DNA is TGCGCCAGCAGCCCCGGCAGGGGGTACACCATATATTTT.